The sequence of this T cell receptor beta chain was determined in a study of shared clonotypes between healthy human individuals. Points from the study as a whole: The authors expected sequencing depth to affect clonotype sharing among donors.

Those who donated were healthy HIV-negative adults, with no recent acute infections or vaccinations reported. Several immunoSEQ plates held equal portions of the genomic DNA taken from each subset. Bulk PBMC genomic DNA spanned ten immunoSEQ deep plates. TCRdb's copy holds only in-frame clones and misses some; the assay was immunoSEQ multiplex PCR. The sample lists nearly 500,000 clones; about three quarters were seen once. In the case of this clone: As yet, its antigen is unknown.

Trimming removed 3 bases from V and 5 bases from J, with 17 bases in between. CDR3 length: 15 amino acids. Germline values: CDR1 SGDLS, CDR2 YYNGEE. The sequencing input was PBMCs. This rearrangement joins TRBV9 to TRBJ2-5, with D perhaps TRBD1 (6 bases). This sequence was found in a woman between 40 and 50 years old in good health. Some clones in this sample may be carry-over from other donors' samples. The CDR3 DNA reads TGTGCCAGCAGCGCCGGGACACCCTCAGGGGAGACCCAGTACTTC. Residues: CASSAGTPSGETQYF.